This T cell receptor (beta chain) was sequenced for a study of blood T cell repertoires in COVID-19. Looking at the study overall: T cells, B-cell-depleted T cells, or PBMCs supplied cDNA or gDNA.

Libraries were prepared by immunoSEQ multiplex PCR; TCRdb keeps only in-frame clonotypes and omits some of them. This table holds roughly 280,000 clones, approximately 86% found once. The V end was cut by 3 bases, the J end by 0 bases, with 11 bases between. Germline-derived CDR1 and CDR2 are MNHNS and SASEGT. The CDR3 is 16 residues long. The TCR comes from a man aged 25 to 40 with active or convalescent COVID-19. The rearrangement joins TRBV6-1 to TRBJ2-2; D is undetermined. The sample taken for sequencing was peripheral blood. The DNA of the CDR3 is TGTGCCAGCAGTGACAGGCCGTTCGCGAACACCGGGGAGCTGTTTTTT. It specifies CASSDRPFANTGELFF.